The next 18 T cell receptor beta chains were all read from a single sample in a study of T cell responses to AZD1222 COVID-19 vaccine. Clones were read by immunoSEQ multiplex PCR, and TCRdb kept only the in-frame ones, dropping some. The data show around 170,000 clones, just over 90% seen once. Sequenced here: peripheral blood, sampled on day 0 of AZD1222 vaccination. The origin of the receptors is an adult in good health.

This chain uses TRBV5-6 with TRBJ2-3; 8 bases agree with TRBD2. This CDR3 has 16 residues. CDR1 SGHDT and CDR2 YYEEEE come from the germline V gene. With 3 bases clipped from V and 4 bases from J, the junction kept 10 bases outside the gene matches. CDR3: CASSYYQTSASDTQYF. The DNA of the CDR3 is TGTGCCAGCAGCTACTATCAGACTAGCGCCTCAGATACGCAGTATTTT.

The V and J genes are TRBV6-6 and TRBJ1-5; D remains unclear. This CDR3 region has 14 residues. The germline CDR1 and CDR2 sequences are MNHNY and SVGAGI (reference sequence). The V end lost 1 base, the J end lost 1 base, and 5 bases lay between the germline ends. CDR3 sequence: CASSYLNSNQPQHF. In DNA form, the CDR3 reads TGTGCCAGCAGTTACTTGAACAGCAATCAGCCCCAGCATTTT.

The chain combines TRBV3-1 (or the pseudogene TRBV3-2) with TRBJ2-2, with 7 bases identical to TRBD1. Germline CDR1 LGHDT, CDR2 YNNKEL (reference sequence). V was clipped by 5 bases and J by 0 bases; unmatched bases: 12. This CDR3 is 18 amino acids long. The DNA of the CDR3 is TGTGCCAGCAGCGAATATGACAGGGACCCAACGAACACCGGGGAGCTGTTTTTT. This sequence encodes CASSEYDRDPTNTGELFF.

The chain employs TRBV7-8 and TRBJ1-2; D may be TRBD1 (5 bases). Between the trimmed V and J ends, which lost 2 bases and 7 bases, there was a span of 20 bases. The CDR3 is 16 amino acids. The germline CDR1 and CDR2 sequences are SGHVS and FQNEAQ. CDR3: CASSLWAGQGVSGYTF. The CDR3 region has the DNA TGTGCCAGCAGCTTATGGGCAGGGCAGGGAGTGAGTGGCTACACCTTC.

The chain carries TRBV6-5 and TRBJ1-2, with 7 bases matching TRBD1. The CDR3 totals 14 residues. From germline, CDR1 is MNHEY and CDR2 SVGAGI. V was clipped by 6 bases and J by 0 bases; unmatched bases: 4. CDR3 sequence reads: CASRGQGANYGYTF. In DNA, the CDR3 is TGTGCCAGCAGAGGCCAGGGGGCTAACTATGGCTACACCTTC.

The chain couples TRBV6-5 to TRBJ1-2; maybe TRBD1 (5 bases). This CDR3 comprises 14 residues. Trimming shortened V by 0 bases and J by 0 bases, and 5 bases separated the two germline ends. Germline V gene sequence: CDR1 MNHEY, CDR2 SVGAGI. In nucleotides, the CDR3 is TGTGCCAGCAGTTACTCGGGGGCTAACTATGGCTACACCTTC. Protein: CASSYSGANYGYTF.

The chain carries TRBV6-5 and TRBJ1-1; D is undetermined. Trimming shortened V by 5 bases and J by 0 bases, and 7 bases separated the two germline ends. Germline values: CDR1 MNHEY, CDR2 SVGAGI. CDR3 length: 13 amino acids. CDR3 nucleotides: TGTGCCAGCAGTCCTTACCTGAACACTGAAGCTTTCTTT. Its translation: CASSPYLNTEAFF.

The rearrangement links TRBV28 to TRBJ2-6, with D possibly TRBD2 on 5 matching bases. V was trimmed by 6 bases and J by 2 bases, leaving 11 bases between them. The CDR3 consists of 15 residues. The germline gives CDR1 MDHEN, CDR2 SYDVKM. The CDR3, as DNA: TGTGCCAGCAGCTTTGAGGGTGCTGGGGCCAACGTCCTGACTTTC. Translating it yields CASSFEGAGANVLTF.

The chain joins TRBV2 to TRBJ2-1, with D maybe TRBD2 (6 bases). Trimming stripped 6 bases from V and 4 bases from J, with 13 bases between. The CDR3 is made up of 14 amino acids. Germline V gene data show CDR1 as SNHLY and CDR2 as FYNNEI. The CDR3 DNA is TGTGCCAGCAGACTACGGGGGTTGTACAATGAGCAGTTCTTC. Protein sequence: CASRLRGLYNEQFF.

The chain recombines TRBV19 with TRBJ1-2; 8 bases align to TRBD1. CDR1 is LNHDA, CDR2 SQIVND, per germline (reference sequence). V shed 5 bases, J shed 0 bases, and the junction held 2 bases outside the gene matches. The CDR3 has 14 residues. CDR3 sequence: CASSRQGTNYGYTF. In DNA, the CDR3 is TGTGCCAGTAGTCGACAGGGGACTAACTATGGCTACACCTTC.

The rearrangement links TRBV6-5 to TRBJ1-1; no reliable D call. Trimming stripped 7 bases from V and 1 base from J, with 7 bases between. Looked up from germline, CDR1 is MNHEY and CDR2 is SVGAGI. CDR3 length: 12 amino acids. Here the CDR3 reads CASTLSNTEAFF. The CDR3 region has the DNA TGTGCCAGCACCTTGTCGAACACTGAAGCTTTCTTT.

This chain joins TRBV2 and TRBJ2-1, with TRBD2 as a possible D gene (5 bases). Trimming cost V 4 bases and J 0 bases, with 10 bases left between them. This CDR3 has 15 amino acids. Germline CDR1 SNHLY, CDR2 FYNNEI. The CDR3 is CASSVRRVSYNEQFF. CDR3 in DNA: TGTGCCAGCAGTGTTAGGCGGGTCTCCTACAATGAGCAGTTCTTC.

The chain joins TRBV27 to TRBJ1-1; D ambiguous. This CDR3 is 14 amino acids long. Germline V lookup: CDR1 MNHEY, CDR2 SMNVEV (reference sequence). V lost 5 bases and J 4 bases, leaving 14 bases between the germline ends. CDR3 in amino acids: CASSLRAGSTEAFF. The CDR3 DNA follows: TGTGCCAGCAGTCTCCGGGCCGGGAGCACTGAAGCTTTCTTT.

The chain has TRBV27 and TRBJ1-6; D gene unclear. V was trimmed by 2 bases and J by 5 bases, leaving 10 bases between them. CDR3 length equals 15 residues. Looked up from germline, CDR1 is MNHEY and CDR2 is SMNVEV (reference sequence). For the CDR3, the DNA is TGTGCCAGCAGTTTAGGTCAGAAGCATAATTCACCCCTCCACTTT. As protein: CASSLGQKHNSPLHF.

This chain links TRBV29-1 with TRBJ1-2, with 9 bases lining up with TRBD1. V shed 3 bases and J 4 bases; nucleotides not matched to a gene: 0. The CDR3 loop spans 12 amino acids. Germline assignment: CDR1 SQVTM and CDR2 ANQGSEA. The CDR3 spells CSVETGGYGYTF. DNA for the CDR3: TGCAGCGTTGAGACAGGGGGCTATGGCTACACCTTC.

As for this clone: Its ends do not fully match the called genes, so a read error is possible. V gene TRBV7-7 combines with J gene TRBJ2-7, with D tentatively TRBD1 (6 bases). Germline CDR1 and CDR2: SSHAT and FNYEAQ (reference sequence). The CDR3 loop spans 13 amino acids. The CDR3 sequence: CASSAGTTYEQYF. CDR3 nucleotide sequence: TGTGCTAGCAGCGCCGGGACAACCTACGAGCAGTACTTC.

The V gene is TRBV2, the J gene TRBJ1-2; TRBD1 is a possible D gene (5 bases). Germline CDR1 reads SNHLY; CDR2 reads FYNNEI. Trimming left V 2 bases short and J 2 bases short, with 9 bases between. The length of the CDR3 is 14 residues. CDR3 nucleotide sequence: TGTGCCAGCAGTGAAACGGGACGGAACTATGGCTACACCTTC. Amino acids: CASSETGRNYGYTF.

This clone was recorded only once. The chain uses TRBV2 and TRBJ2-3, with D unclear. V lost 7 bases to trimming and J lost 7 bases, with 15 bases between them. This CDR3 has 13 residues. The germline CDR1 and CDR2 sequences are SNHLY and FYNNEI. The CDR3 DNA reads as TGTGCCAGCATTAGCAGTGCCAGGAATACGCAGTATTTT. Protein product: CASISSARNTQYF.